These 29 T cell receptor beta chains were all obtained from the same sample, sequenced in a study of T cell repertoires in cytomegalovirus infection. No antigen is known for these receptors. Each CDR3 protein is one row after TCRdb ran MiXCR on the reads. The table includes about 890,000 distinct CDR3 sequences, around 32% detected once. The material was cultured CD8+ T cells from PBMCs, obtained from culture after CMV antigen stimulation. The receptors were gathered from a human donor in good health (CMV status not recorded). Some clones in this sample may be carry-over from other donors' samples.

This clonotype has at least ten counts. The CDR3 DNA sequence: TGTGCCAGCAGACCCACTAGCAATGAGCAGTTCTTC. Residues: CASRPTSNEQFF. J is TRBJ2-1 and V is TRBV2, with a possible D match to TRBD2 (5 bases). The CDR3 length is 12 residues. In germline, CDR1 is SNHLY, CDR2 FYNNEI. Trimming took off 6 bases at V and 6 bases at J, with 9 bases between the two ends.

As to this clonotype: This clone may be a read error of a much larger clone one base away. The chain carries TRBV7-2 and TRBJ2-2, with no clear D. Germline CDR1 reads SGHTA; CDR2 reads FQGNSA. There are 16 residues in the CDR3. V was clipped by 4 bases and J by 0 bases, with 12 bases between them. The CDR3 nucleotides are TGTGCCAGCAGCTCAGTACGGTTGCCGAACACCGGGGAGCTGTTTTTT. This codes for CASSSVRLPNTGELFF.

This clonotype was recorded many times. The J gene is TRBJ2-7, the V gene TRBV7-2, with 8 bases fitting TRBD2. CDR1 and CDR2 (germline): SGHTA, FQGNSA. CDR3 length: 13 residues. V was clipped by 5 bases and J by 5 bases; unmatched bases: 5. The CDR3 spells CASSLGLAHEQYV. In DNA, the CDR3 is TGTGCCAGCAGCCTAGGACTAGCCCACGAGCAGTACGTC.

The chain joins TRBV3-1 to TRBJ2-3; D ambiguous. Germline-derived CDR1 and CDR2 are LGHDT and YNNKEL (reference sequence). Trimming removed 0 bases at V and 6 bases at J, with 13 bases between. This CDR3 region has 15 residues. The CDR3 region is CASSQDVLEDDTQYF. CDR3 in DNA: TGTGCCAGCAGCCAAGATGTGCTAGAGGATGATACGCAGTATTTT.

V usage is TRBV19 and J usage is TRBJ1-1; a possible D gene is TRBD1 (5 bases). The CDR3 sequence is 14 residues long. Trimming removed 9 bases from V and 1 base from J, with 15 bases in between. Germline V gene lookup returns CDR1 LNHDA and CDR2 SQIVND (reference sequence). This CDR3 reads CASHPGGKNTEAFF. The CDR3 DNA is TGTGCCAGCCATCCCGGGGGAAAGAACACTGAAGCTTTCTTT.

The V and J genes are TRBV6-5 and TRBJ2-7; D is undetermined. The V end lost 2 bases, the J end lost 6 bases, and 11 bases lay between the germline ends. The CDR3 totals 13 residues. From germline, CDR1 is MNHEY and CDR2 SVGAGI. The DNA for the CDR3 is TGTGCCAGCAGTTACGGGTTAGCCGGCGAGCAGTACTTC. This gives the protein CASSYGLAGEQYF.

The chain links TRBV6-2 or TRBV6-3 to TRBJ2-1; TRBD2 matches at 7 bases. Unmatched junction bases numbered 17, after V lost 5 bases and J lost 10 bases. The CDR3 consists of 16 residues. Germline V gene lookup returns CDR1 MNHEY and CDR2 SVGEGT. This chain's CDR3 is CASSEGLGVIPEEQFF. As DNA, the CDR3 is TGTGCCAGCAGTGAAGGACTAGGGGTAATTCCGGAGGAGCAGTTCTTC.

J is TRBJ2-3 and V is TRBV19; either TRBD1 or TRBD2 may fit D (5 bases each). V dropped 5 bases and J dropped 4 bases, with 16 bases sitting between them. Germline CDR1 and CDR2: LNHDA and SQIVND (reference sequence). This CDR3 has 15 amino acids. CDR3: CASSVTVRGADTQYF. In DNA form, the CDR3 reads TGTGCCAGTAGTGTAACCGTGAGGGGCGCAGATACGCAGTATTTT.

CDR3 DNA sequence: TGTGCCAGTAGCCTACCTCCGGGGTTGAGCACTGAAGCTTTCTTT. Its translation: CASSLPPGLSTEAFF. The chain links TRBV19 to TRBJ1-1, with D unclear. Germline CDR1 LNHDA, CDR2 SQIVND (reference sequence). The CDR3 covers 15 residues. The ends were cut back, 6 bases at V and 4 bases at J, with 18 bases in the middle.

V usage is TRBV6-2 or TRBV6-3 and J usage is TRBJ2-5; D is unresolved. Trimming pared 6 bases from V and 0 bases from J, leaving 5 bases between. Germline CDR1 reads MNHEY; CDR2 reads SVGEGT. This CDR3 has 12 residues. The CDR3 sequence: CASSGYQETQYF. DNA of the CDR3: TGTGCCAGCAGCGGCTACCAAGAGACCCAGTACTTC.

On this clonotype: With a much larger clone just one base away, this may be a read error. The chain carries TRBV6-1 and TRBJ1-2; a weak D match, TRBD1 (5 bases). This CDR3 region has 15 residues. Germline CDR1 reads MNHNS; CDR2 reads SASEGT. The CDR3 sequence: CASSETSLRDYGYIF. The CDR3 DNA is TGTGCCAGCAGTGAAACGAGTTTAAGGGACTATGGCTACATCTTC.

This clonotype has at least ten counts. This chain's CDR3 is CASSPRGVDEQYF. The CDR3, as DNA: TGTGCCAGCAGCCCTCGCGGAGTCGACGAGCAGTACTTC. The V call is TRBV7-9, the J call TRBJ2-7; no firm D call. CDR1 is SEHNR, CDR2 FQNEAQ, per germline (reference sequence). Trimming took off 5 bases at V and 5 bases at J, with 13 bases between the two ends. The CDR3 contains 13 residues.

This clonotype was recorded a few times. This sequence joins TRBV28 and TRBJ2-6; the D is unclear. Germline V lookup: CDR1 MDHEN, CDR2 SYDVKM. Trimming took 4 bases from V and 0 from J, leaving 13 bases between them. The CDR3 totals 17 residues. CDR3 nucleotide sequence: TGTGCCAGCAGTTCGGGCAGCTTCAGCTCTGGGGCCAACGTCCTGACTTTC. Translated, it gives CASSSGSFSSGANVLTF.

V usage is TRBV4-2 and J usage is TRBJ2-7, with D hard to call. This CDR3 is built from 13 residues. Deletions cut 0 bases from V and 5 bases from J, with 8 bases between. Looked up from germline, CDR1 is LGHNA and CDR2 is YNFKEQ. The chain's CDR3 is CASSQDLLDEQYV. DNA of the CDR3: TGTGCCAGCAGCCAAGATCTCCTAGACGAGCAGTACGTC.

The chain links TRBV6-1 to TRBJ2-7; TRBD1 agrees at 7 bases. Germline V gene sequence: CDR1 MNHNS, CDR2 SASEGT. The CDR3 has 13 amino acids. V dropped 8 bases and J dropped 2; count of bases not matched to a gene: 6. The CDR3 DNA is TGTGCCAGCGCCGGGACAGTCGCCTACGAGCAGTACTTC. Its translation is CASAGTVAYEQYF.

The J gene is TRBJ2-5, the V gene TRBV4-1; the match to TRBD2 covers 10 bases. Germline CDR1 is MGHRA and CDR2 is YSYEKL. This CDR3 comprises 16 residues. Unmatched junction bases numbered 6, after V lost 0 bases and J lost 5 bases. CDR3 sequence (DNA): TGCGCCAGCAGCCAAGAGATAGCGGGGGGAGGTGAGACCCAGTACTTC. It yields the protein CASSQEIAGGGETQYF.

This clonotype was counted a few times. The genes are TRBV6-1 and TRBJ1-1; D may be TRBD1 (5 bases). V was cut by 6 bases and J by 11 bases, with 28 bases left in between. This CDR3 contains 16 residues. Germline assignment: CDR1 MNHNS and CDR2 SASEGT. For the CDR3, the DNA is TGTGCCAGCAGACCTGCCCCGGGACCCTATTTTAGGGTTGCTTTCTTT. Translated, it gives CASRPAPGPYFRVAFF.

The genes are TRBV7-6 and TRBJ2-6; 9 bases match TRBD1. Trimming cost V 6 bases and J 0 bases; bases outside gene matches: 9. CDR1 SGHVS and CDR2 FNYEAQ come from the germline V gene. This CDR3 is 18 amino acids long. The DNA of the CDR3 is TGTGCCAGCAGGTCAAACCGGGACAGGGCCTCTGGGGCCAACGTCCTGACTTTC. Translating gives CASRSNRDRASGANVLTF.

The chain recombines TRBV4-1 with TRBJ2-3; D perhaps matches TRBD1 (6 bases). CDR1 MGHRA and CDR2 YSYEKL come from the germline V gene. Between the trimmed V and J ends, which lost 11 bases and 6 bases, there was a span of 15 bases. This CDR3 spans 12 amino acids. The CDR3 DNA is TGCGCCTGCCAGGGGATGGGGGATACGCAGTATTTT. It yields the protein CACQGMGDTQYF.

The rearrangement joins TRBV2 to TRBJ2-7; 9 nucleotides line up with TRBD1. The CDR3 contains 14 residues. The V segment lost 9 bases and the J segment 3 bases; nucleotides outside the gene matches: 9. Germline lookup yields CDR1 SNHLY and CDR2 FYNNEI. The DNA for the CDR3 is TGTGCCAGTCCAGGGGGACAGGGCTTCTACGAGCAGTACGTC. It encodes CASPGGQGFYEQYV.

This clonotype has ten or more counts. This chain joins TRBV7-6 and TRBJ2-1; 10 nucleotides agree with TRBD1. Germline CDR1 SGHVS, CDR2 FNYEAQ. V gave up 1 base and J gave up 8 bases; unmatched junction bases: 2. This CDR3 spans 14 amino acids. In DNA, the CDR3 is TGTGCCAGCAGCTTAGGACAGGGGGCCGATGAGCAGTTCTTC. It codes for CASSLGQGADEQFF.

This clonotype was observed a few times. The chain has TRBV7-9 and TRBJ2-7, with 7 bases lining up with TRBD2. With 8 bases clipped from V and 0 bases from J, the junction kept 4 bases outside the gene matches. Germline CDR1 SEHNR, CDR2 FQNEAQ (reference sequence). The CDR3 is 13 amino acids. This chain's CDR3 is CASVGGDSYEQYV. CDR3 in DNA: TGTGCCAGCGTGGGGGGGGACTCCTACGAGCAGTACGTC.

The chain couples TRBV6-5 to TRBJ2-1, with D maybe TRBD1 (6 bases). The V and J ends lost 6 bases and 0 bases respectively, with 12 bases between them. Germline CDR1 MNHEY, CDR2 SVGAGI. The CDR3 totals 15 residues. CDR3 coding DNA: TGTGCCAGCAGCCCTGGACAGCCCTCCTACAATGAGCAGTTCTTC. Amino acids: CASSPGQPSYNEQFF.

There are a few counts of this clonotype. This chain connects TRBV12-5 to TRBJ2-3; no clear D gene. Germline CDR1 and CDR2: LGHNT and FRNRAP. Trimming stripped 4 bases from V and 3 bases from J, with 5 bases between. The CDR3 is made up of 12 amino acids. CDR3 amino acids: CASGSSTDTQYF. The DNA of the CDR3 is TGTGCTAGTGGTTCCTCAACAGATACGCAGTATTTT.

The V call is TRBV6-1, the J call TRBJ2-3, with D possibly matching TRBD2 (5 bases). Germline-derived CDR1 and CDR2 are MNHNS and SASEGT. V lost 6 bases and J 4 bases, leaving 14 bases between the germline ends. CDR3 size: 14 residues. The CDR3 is CASSPRVLADTQYF. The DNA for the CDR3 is TGTGCCAGCAGCCCGCGGGTCTTGGCAGATACGCAGTATTTT.

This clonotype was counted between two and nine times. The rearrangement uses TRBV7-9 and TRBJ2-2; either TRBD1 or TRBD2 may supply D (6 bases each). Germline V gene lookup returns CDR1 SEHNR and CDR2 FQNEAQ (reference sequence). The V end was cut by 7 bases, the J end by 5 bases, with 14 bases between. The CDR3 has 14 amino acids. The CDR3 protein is CASTPRGRTGELFF. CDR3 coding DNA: TGTGCCAGCACCCCACGGGGGCGAACCGGGGAGCTGTTTTTT. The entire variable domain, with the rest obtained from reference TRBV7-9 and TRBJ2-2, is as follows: DTGVSQNPRHKITKRGQNVTFRCDPISEHNRLYWYRQTLGQGPEFLTYFQNEAQLEKSRLLSDRFSAERPKGSFSTLEIQRTEQGDSAMYLCASTPRGRTGELFFGEGSRLTVL.

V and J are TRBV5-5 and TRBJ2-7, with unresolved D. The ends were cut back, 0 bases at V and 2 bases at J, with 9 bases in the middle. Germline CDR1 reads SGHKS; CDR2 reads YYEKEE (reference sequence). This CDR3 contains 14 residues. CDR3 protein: CASSLDPSPYEQYV. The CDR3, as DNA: TGTGCCAGCAGCTTGGATCCGTCACCCTACGAGCAGTACGTC.

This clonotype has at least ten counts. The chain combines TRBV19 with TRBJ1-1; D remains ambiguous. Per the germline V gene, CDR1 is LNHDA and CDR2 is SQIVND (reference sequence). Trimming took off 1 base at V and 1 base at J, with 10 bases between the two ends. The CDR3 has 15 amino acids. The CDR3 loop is CASSIAEFSNTEAFF. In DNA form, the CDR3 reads TGTGCCAGTAGTATAGCCGAATTTTCGAACACTGAAGCTTTCTTT.

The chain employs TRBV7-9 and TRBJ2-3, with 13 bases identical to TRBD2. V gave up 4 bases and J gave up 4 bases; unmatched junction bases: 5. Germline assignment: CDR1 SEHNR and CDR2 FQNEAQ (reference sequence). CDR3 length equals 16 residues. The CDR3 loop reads CASSSSLAGGADTQYF. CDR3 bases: TGTGCCAGCAGCTCTTCACTAGCGGGAGGGGCAGATACGCAGTATTTT.